This T cell receptor (beta chain) was recorded in a study of blood T cell repertoires in COVID-19. About the study: Acute-phase and convalescent COVID-19 samples originated in the United States, Italy and Spain. Nucleic acid was either cDNA or gDNA, and it came from T cells, B-cell-depleted T cells, or PBMCs.

Germline V gene sequence: CDR1 SEHNR, CDR2 FQNEAQ (reference sequence). The CDR3 is made up of 13 amino acids. This clone was picked up a small number of times. Germline is not matched at one junction end, which may reflect a read error. Under the authors' procedure: Scientists estimated how many nucleated cells there were by amplifying reference gene primers. The table came from immunoSEQ multiplex PCR; TCRdb's copy has only in-frame clones and leaves some out. D and trimming come from the DNA, and the V and J calls and clone size come from that table. The sample has about 150,000 clones; around 73% are singletons.

The receptor was isolated from a man in his sixties who had recovered from COVID-19. Sequencing was performed on peripheral blood. This rearrangement joins TRBV7-9 to TRBJ1-1; unclear D gene. DNA of the CDR3: TGTGCCAGCAGCTTAGTGGGGAGGTCCGGGCAGGTCTTT. This gives the protein CASSLVGRSGQVF.